In its sample, the clone carrying this TCR beta chain was seen a few times. As yet, its antigen is unknown. The V gene end was trimmed by 6 bases and the J gene end by 5 bases; junction bases not matched to a gene: 10. Germline V gene lookup returns CDR1 MNHEY and CDR2 SVGAGI. The CDR3 totals 14 residues. This entry comes from a study of PD-1 blockade in classical Hodgkin lymphoma. Broader study findings: Newly diagnosed and completely responding patients shared comparable baseline diversity. CD4+ TCR diversity, unlike CD8+, rose significantly by C4D1.

Only in-frame clones appear in the TCRdb table, and some are missing; sequencing was by immunoSEQ multiplex PCR. The repertoire consists of 25,000 to 30,000 clones, with about 82% occurring once and the leading ten covering 0.62%. Sample time point: cycle 4 day 1 (C4D1), after five to seven weeks of nivolumab. All patients experienced relapse after autologous stem cell transplantation, and brentuximab vedotin exposure was variable. CD4+ T cells were purified from thawed PBMCs by negative selection. The origin of this receptor is a human donor with classical Hodgkin lymphoma. The chain has TRBV6-5 and TRBJ2-7; 7 bases line up with TRBD1. This material consisted of CD4+ T cells from blood, taken before the fourth cycle of nivolumab. The CDR3 region is CASSDRVGVNEQYF. The CDR3 DNA sequence: TGTGCCAGCAGCGACAGGGTTGGAGTGAACGAGCAGTACTTC.